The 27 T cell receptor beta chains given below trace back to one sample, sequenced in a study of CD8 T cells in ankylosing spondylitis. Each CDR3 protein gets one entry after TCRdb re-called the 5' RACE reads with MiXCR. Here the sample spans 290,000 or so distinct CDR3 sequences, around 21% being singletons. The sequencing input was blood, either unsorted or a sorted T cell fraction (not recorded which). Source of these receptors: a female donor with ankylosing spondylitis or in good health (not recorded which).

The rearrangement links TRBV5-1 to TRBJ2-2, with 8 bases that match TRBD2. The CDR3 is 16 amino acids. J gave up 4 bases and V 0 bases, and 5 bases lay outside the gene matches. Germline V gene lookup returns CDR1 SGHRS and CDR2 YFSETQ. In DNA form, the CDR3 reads TGCGCCAGCAGCTTGGAGACTAGCGCAAGCACCGGGGAGCTGTTTTTT. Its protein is CASSLETSASTGELFF.

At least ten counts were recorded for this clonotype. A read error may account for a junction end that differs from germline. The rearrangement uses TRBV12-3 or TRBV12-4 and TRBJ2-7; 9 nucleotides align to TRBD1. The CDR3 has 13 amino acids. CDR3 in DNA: TGTGCCAGCACTTTAGGGACAGGGAATGAGCAGTACTTC. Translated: CASTLGTGNEQYF.

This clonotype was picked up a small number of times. The CDR3 region is CASSAGRLAGVARGEQFF. The CDR3 region has the DNA TGTGCCAGTAGTGCCGGCCGGCTAGCGGGAGTCGCTCGGGGTGAGCAGTTCTTC. The V gene is TRBV19, the J gene TRBJ2-1; TRBD2 aligns across 10 bases. The CDR3 has 18 amino acids. Germline loops: CDR1 LNHDA, CDR2 SQIVND (reference sequence). Germline trimming cut 5 bases from V and 9 bases from J; bases unmatched to any gene: 19. The full variable domain, completed using reference TRBV19 and TRBJ2-1, is DGGITQSPKYLFRKEGQNVTLSCEQNLNHDAMYWYRQDPGQGLRLIYYSQIVNDFQKGDIAEGYSVSREKKESFPLTVTSAQKNPTAFYLCASSAGRLAGVARGEQFFGPGTRLTVL.

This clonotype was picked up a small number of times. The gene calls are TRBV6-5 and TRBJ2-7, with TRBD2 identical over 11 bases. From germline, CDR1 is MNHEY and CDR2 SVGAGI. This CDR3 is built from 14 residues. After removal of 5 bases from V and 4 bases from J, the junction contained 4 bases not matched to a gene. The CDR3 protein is CASSILAGEYEQYF. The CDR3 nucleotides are TGTGCCAGCAGTATACTAGCGGGAGAGTACGAGCAGTACTTC.

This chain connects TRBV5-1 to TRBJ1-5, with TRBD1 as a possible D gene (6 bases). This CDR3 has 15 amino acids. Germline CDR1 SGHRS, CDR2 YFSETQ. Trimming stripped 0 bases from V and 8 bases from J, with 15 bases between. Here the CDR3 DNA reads TGCGCCAGCAGCTTGGGGGGTCAGGGGACCGAGCCCCAGCATTTT. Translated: CASSLGGQGTEPQHF.

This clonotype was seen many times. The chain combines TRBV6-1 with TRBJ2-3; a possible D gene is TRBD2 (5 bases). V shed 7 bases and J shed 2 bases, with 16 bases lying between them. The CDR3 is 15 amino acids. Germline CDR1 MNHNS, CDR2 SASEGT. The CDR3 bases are TGTGCCAGCACTAGAGGCTCGGGATTCACAGATACGCAGTATTTT. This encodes CASTRGSGFTDTQYF.

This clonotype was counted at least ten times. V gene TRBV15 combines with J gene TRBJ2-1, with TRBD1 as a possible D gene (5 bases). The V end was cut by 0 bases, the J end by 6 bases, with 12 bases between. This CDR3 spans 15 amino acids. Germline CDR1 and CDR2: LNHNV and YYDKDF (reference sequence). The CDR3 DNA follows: TGTGCCACCAGCAGAGATGCAGGGAACGGCAATGAGCAGTTCTTC. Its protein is CATSRDAGNGNEQFF. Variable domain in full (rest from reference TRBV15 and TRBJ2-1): DAMVIQNPRYQVTQFGKPVTLSCSQTLNHNVMYWYQQKSSQAPKLLFHYYDKDFNNEADTPDNFQSRRPNTSFCFLDIRSPGLGDTAMYLCATSRDAGNGNEQFFGPGTRLTVL.

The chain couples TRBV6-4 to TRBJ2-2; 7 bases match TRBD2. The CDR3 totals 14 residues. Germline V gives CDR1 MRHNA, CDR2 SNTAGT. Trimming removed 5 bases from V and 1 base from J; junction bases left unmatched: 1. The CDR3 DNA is TGTGCCAGCAGTAGCGGGGTGAACACCGGGGAGCTGTTTTTT. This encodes CASSSGVNTGELFF.

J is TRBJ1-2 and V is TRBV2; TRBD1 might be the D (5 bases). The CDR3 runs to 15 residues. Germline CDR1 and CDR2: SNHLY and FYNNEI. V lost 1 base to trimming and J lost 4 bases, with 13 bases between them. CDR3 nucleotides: TGTGCCAGCAGTGAAGTACCCGGGACCTCCTATGGCTACACCTTC. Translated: CASSEVPGTSYGYTF.

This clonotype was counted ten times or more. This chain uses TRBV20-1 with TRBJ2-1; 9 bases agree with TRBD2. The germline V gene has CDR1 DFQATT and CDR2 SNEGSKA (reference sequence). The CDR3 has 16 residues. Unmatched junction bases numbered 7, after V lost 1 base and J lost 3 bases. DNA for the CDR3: TGCAGTGCTAGAGCGAGCGGGAGGCAATTCTACAATGAGCAGTTCTTC. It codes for CSARASGRQFYNEQFF.

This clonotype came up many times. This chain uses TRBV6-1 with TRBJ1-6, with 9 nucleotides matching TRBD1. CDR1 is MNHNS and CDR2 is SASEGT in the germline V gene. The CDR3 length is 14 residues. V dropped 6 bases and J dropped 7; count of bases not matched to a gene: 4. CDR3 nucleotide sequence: TGTGCCAGCAGGGGACAGGGAAGAAATTCACCCCTCCACTTT. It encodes CASRGQGRNSPLHF.

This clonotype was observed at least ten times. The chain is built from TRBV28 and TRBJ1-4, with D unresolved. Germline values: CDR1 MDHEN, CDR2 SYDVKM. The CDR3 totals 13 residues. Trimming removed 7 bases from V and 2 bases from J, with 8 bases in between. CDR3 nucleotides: TGTGCCAGCACTGGCCCTACTAATGAAAAACTGTTTTTT. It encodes CASTGPTNEKLFF.

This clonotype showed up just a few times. The CDR3 DNA sequence: TGTGCCAGCAGCTTAGTATCGGCAGGAGGTGAAGCTTTCTTT. This translates into CASSLVSAGGEAFF. The chain has TRBV11-2 and TRBJ1-1; no firm D call. The CDR3 extends over 14 amino acids. Deletions cut 1 base from V and 7 bases from J, with 13 bases between. The germline CDR1 and CDR2 sequences are SGHAT and FQNNGV.

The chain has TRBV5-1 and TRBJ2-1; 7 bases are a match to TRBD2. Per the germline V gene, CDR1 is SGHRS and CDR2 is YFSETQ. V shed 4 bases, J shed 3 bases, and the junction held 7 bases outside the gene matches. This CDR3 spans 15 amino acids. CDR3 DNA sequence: TGCGCCAGCAGCCGGGACTATTTGGGCTACAATGAGCAGTTCTTC. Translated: CASSRDYLGYNEQFF.

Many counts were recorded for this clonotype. CDR3: CSVEEGGSSYNEQFF. DNA for the CDR3: TGCAGCGTTGAAGAGGGGGGAAGCTCCTACAATGAGCAGTTCTTC. The genes are TRBV29-1 and TRBJ2-1; a possible D gene is TRBD2 (6 bases). CDR1 is SQVTM, CDR2 ANQGSEA, per germline. This CDR3 is 15 amino acids long. Trimming removed 0 bases at V and 0 bases at J, with 9 bases between.

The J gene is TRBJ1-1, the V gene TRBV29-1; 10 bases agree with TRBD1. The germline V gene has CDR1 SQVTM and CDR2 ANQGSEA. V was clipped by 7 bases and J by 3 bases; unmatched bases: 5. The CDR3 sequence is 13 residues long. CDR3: CSGQGARDTEAFF. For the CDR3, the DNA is TGCAGCGGACAGGGGGCGAGGGACACTGAAGCTTTCTTT.

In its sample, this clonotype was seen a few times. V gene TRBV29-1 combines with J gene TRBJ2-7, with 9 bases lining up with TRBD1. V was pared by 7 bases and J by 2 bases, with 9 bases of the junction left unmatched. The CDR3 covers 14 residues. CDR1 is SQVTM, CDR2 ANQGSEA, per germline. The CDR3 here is CSAQGGQGAYEQYF. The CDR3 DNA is TGCAGCGCCCAGGGGGGACAGGGAGCCTACGAGCAGTACTTC.

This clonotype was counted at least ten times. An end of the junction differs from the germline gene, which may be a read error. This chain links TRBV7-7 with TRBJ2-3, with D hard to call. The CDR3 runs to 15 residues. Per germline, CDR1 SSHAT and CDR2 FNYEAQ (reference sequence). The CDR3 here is CASSPVSSTPDTQYF. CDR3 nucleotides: TGTGCTAGCAGCCCCGTCTCCTCCACCCCAGATACGCAGTATTTT.

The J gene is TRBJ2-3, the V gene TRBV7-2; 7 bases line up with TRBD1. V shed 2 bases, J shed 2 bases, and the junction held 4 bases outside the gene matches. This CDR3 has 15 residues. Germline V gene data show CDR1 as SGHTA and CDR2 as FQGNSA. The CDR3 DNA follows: TGTGCCAGCAGCTTACGGGGACAGTTCACAGATACGCAGTATTTT. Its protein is CASSLRGQFTDTQYF.

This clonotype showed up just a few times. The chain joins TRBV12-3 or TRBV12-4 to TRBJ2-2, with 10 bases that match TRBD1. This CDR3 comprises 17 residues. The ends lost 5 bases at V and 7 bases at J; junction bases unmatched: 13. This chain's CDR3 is CASSASPGQGMSGELFF. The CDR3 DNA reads TGTGCCAGCAGTGCCTCCCCGGGACAGGGGATGAGCGGGGAGCTGTTTTTT.

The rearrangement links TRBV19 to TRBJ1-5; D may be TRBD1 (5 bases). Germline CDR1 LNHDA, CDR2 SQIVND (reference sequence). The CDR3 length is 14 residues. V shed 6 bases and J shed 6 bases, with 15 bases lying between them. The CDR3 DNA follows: TGTGCCAGTAGGGGACCTCTAGAACGTCAGCCCCAGCATTTT. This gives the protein CASRGPLERQPQHF.

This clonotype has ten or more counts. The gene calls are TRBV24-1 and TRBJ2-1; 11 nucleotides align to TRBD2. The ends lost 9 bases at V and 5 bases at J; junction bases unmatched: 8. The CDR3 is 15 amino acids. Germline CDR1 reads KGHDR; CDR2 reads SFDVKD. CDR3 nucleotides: TGTGCCACCGGATCCCCGACTAGCGGGGACAATGAGCAGTTCTTC. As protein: CATGSPTSGDNEQFF.

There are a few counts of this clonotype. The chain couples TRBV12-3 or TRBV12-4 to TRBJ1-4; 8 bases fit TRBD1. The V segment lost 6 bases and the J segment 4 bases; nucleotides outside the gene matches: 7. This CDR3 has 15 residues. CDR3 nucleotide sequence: TGTGCCAGCAGATACACAGGGGGAGGTAATGAAAAACTGTTTTTT. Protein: CASRYTGGGNEKLFF.

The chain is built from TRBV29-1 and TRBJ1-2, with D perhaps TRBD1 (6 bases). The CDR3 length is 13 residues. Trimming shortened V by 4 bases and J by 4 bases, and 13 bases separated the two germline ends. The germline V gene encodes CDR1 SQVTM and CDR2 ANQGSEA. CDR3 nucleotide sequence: TGCAGCGTTGTTTTTGGGGACACCTATGGCTACACCTTC. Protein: CSVVFGDTYGYTF.

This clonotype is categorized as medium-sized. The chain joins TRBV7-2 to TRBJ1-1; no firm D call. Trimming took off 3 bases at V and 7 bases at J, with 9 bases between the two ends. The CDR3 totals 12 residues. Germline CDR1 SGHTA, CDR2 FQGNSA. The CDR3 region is CASSFGTREAFF. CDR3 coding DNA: TGTGCCAGCAGCTTCGGAACGCGTGAAGCTTTCTTT. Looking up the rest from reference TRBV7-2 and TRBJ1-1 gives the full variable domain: GAGVSQSPSNKVTEKGKDVELRCDPISGHTALYWYRQSLGQGLEFLIYFQGNSAPDKSGLPSDRFSAERTGGSVSTLTIQRTQQEDSAVYLCASSFGTREAFFGQGTRLTVV.

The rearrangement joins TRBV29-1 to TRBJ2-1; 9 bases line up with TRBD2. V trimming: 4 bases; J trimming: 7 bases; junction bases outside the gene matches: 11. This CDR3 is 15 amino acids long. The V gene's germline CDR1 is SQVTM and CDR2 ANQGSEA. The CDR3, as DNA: TGCAGCGTTGTAGGGGCGGGAGGGCCGACGAATGAGCAGTTCTTC. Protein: CSVVGAGGPTNEQFF.

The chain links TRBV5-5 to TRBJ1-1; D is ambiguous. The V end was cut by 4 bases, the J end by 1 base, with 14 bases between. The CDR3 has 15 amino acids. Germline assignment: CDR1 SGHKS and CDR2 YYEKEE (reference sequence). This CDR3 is CASSPEAARNTEAFF. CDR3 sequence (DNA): TGTGCCAGCAGCCCCGAGGCAGCGAGGAACACTGAAGCTTTCTTT.